These 26 T cell receptor beta chains originate from one sample sequenced in a study of T-cell reconstitution after alpha-beta-depleted transplantation in children. Study-wide points: Diversity and T-cell counts at one year after transplant derived mostly from new T cells.

Which antigens these TCRs recognize remains unknown. Preparation of the TCRbeta library involved a method that used unique molecular identifiers. TCRdb redid the calling of the PCR reads with MiXCR, one entry per CDR3 protein. Of 250,000 to 300,000 distinct CDR3 sequences in the sample, over 7% are singletons; the top ten hold about 8.2%. The material sequenced was peripheral blood, taken 360 days after TCRalphabeta/CD19-depleted stem cell transplant. The receptor set was obtained from a female patient between 2 and 15 years old who had a stem cell transplant for Fanconi anemia, so the T cells may come from the graft donor.

This clonotype was counted many times. This chain connects TRBV20-1 to TRBJ2-1; tentatively, D is TRBD1 (6 bases). The CDR3 runs to 14 residues. Deletions cut 1 base from V and 8 bases from J, with 15 bases between. CDR1 and CDR2 (germline): DFQATT, SNEGSKA (reference sequence). This chain's CDR3 is CSARALGTIDEQFF. DNA of the CDR3: TGCAGTGCTAGAGCACTTGGGACAATCGATGAGCAGTTCTTC.

This clonotype was seen only a few times. The chain links TRBV27 to TRBJ2-5; D is uncertain. The length of the CDR3 is 15 residues. Germline V CDR1 and CDR2: MNHEY, SMNVEV (reference sequence). Between the trimmed V and J ends, which lost 2 bases and 5 bases, there was a span of 15 bases. CDR3 loop: CASSLTATSGETQYF. CDR3 nucleotides: TGTGCCAGCAGTTTAACTGCCACCTCTGGGGAGACCCAGTACTTC.

This clonotype was observed at least ten times. The V and J genes are TRBV3-1 and TRBJ2-3; tentative D call: TRBD2 (5 bases). Trimming removed 0 bases at V and 0 bases at J, with 7 bases between. The length of the CDR3 is 15 residues. The germline CDR1 and CDR2 sequences are LGHDT and YNNKEL (reference sequence). The CDR3: CASSQDQRSTDTQYF. The CDR3 DNA follows: TGTGCCAGCAGCCAAGATCAGCGGAGCACAGATACGCAGTATTTT.

At least ten counts were recorded for this clonotype. The chain joins TRBV7-2 to TRBJ2-7; D might be TRBD1 (6 bases). The V end was cut by 6 bases, the J end by 3 bases, with 15 bases between. Germline CDR1 reads SGHTA; CDR2 reads FQGNSA. This CDR3 has 14 amino acids. The CDR3 nucleotides read TGTGCCAGCAGTATCTCAGGGGCTCTCTACGAGCAGTACTTC. This encodes CASSISGALYEQYF.

The table lists this clonotype with many counts. This chain connects TRBV28 to TRBJ2-1, with D tentatively TRBD1 or TRBD2 (5 bases each). Germline V gene sequence: CDR1 MDHEN, CDR2 SYDVKM. Trimming stripped 5 bases from V and 10 bases from J, with 18 bases between. The CDR3 extends over 14 amino acids. CDR3 coding DNA: TGTGCCAGCAGTCCCCTTCCAGGGACGTCCGAGCAGTTCTTC. This gives the protein CASSPLPGTSEQFF.

This clonotype occurred many times. The rearrangement uses TRBV12-3 or TRBV12-4 and TRBJ1-2, with 7 bases that match TRBD1. The CDR3 consists of 15 residues. J gave up 4 bases and V 5 bases, and 10 bases lay outside the gene matches. CDR3 region: CASSPGTATPYGYTF. The CDR3 coding sequence is TGTGCCAGCAGTCCCGGGACAGCAACCCCCTATGGCTACACCTTC.

There are a few counts of this clonotype. The chain carries TRBV10-3 and TRBJ1-1; D is perhaps TRBD1 (6 bases). Germline loops: CDR1 ENHRY, CDR2 SYGVKD. V was clipped by 6 bases and J by 0 bases, with 14 bases between them. The CDR3 has 15 amino acids. In DNA, the CDR3 is TGTGCCATCAGCCTTGCGGGACAAATGAACACTGAAGCTTTCTTT. Its protein product is CAISLAGQMNTEAFF.

This clonotype was detected a few times. This chain links TRBV4-1 with TRBJ2-1, with D hard to call. V shed 0 bases and J shed 4 bases, with 10 bases lying between them. CDR1 and CDR2 (germline): MGHRA, YSYEKL. The length of the CDR3 is 15 residues. The CDR3 nucleotides read TGCGCCAGCAGCCAAGATCCGACTTCTTACAATGAGCAGTTCTTC. Its translation is CASSQDPTSYNEQFF.

The chain employs TRBV28 and TRBJ2-7; D unresolved. From germline, CDR1 is MDHEN and CDR2 SYDVKM. Trimming removed 3 bases from V and 5 bases from J, with 17 bases in between. The CDR3 is 15 residues long. The CDR3 region is CASSFFGSLGHEQYF. The CDR3 DNA follows: TGTGCCAGCAGTTTTTTCGGGTCCTTGGGCCACGAGCAGTACTTC. Using reference TRBV28 and TRBJ2-7 for the parts outside the CDR3, the full variable domain is DVKVTQSSRYLVKRTGEKVFLECVQDMDHENMFWYRQDPGLGLRLIYFSYDVKMKEKGDIPEGYSVSREKKERFSLILESASTNQTSMYLCASSFFGSLGHEQYFGPGTRLTVT.

This clonotype was seen more than once but under ten times. This chain uses TRBV20-1 with TRBJ1-1; the D gene is possibly TRBD1 (6 bases). V shed 6 bases and J shed 6 bases, with 8 bases lying between them. CDR1 and CDR2 (germline): DFQATT, SNEGSKA (reference sequence). The CDR3 has 10 residues. The CDR3 coding sequence is TGCAGTGCCAAGGGGGCTGAAGCTTTCTTT. The encoded protein is CSAKGAEAFF.

The chain recombines TRBV20-1 with TRBJ1-2, with 8 bases lining up with TRBD1. CDR3 length: 14 amino acids. J was trimmed by 1 base and V by 5 bases; bases with no gene match: 6. Per germline, CDR1 DFQATT and CDR2 SNEGSKA (reference sequence). The CDR3 is CSAYTGGFNYGYTF. In DNA form, the CDR3 reads TGCAGTGCTTACACAGGGGGGTTTAACTATGGCTACACCTTC.

This clonotype appeared a few times. The chain recombines TRBV20-1 with TRBJ1-1; D gene unclear. CDR3 length equals 12 residues. In germline, CDR1 is DFQATT, CDR2 SNEGSKA (reference sequence). The germline V and J ends were trimmed by 4 bases and 7 bases, with 13 bases remaining between them. DNA of the CDR3: TGCAGTGCTAAATGGATGCCAGGTGAAGCTTTCTTT. As protein: CSAKWMPGEAFF.

The chain's CDR3 is CASNVAGGKGEQFF. The CDR3 nucleotides read TGTGCCAGCAACGTGGCGGGGGGAAAGGGTGAGCAGTTCTTC. V and J are TRBV13 and TRBJ2-1; 8 nucleotides line up with TRBD2. In germline, CDR1 is PRHDT, CDR2 FYEKMQ (reference sequence). This CDR3 contains 14 residues. Trimming removed 7 bases from V and 9 bases from J; junction bases left unmatched: 11. Filled out from reference TRBV13 and TRBJ2-1, the complete variable domain reads AAGVIQSPRHLIKEKRETATLKCYPIPRHDTVYWYQQGPGQDPQFLISFYEKMQSDKGSIPDRFSAQQFSDYHSELNMSSLELGDSALYFCASNVAGGKGEQFFGPGTRLTVL.

The V gene is TRBV6-6, the J gene TRBJ1-2; 7 bases are shared with TRBD1. The germline V gene encodes CDR1 MNHNY and CDR2 SVGAGI (reference sequence). V gave up 5 bases and J gave up 8 bases; unmatched junction bases: 8. CDR3 length: 13 residues. CDR3 DNA: TGTGCCAGCAGTCCGGGACAGTCTGTGGGCTACACCTTC. This encodes CASSPGQSVGYTF.

This clonotype turned up a few times. The chain links TRBV11-2 to TRBJ2-5, with 9 bases matching TRBD2. V gave up 3 bases and J gave up 6 bases; unmatched junction bases: 5. Germline-derived CDR1 and CDR2 are SGHAT and FQNNGV. This CDR3 is 14 amino acids long. The CDR3 nucleotides are TGTGCCAGCAGCTTTAGCGGGGGCAGGAAGACCCAGTACTTC. Translation gives CASSFSGGRKTQYF.

The CDR3 protein is CAWSVLGTGELFF. The DNA for the CDR3 is TGTGCCTGGAGTGTACTGGGCACCGGGGAGCTGTTTTTT. The chain employs TRBV30 and TRBJ2-2, with unresolved D. In germline, CDR1 is GTSNPN, CDR2 SVGIG (reference sequence). Trimming removed 0 bases at V and 4 bases at J, with 6 bases between. This CDR3 region has 13 residues.

This clonotype was counted many times. The V and J genes are TRBV7-3 and TRBJ2-1; D unclear. From germline, CDR1 is SGHTA and CDR2 FQGTGA. This CDR3 spans 13 amino acids. The germline V and J ends were trimmed by 0 bases and 5 bases, with 5 bases remaining between them. The CDR3 region is CASSLTVHNEQFF. In DNA form, the CDR3 reads TGTGCCAGCAGCTTAACCGTGCACAATGAGCAGTTCTTC.

This clonotype was recorded many times. The chain carries TRBV20-1 and TRBJ2-4; D remains ambiguous. The V gene's germline CDR1 is DFQATT and CDR2 SNEGSKA (reference sequence). V dropped 3 bases and J dropped 6 bases, with 12 bases sitting between them. The CDR3 spans 13 residues. The CDR3 spells CSASHTRLNIQYF. CDR3 coding DNA: TGCAGTGCTAGTCACACAAGGTTAAACATTCAGTACTTC.

This clonotype was seen many times. The chain carries TRBV4-3 and TRBJ2-5, with D perhaps TRBD2 (5 bases). This CDR3 has 15 amino acids. V lost 0 bases and J 5 bases, leaving 13 bases between the germline ends. Per germline, CDR1 LGHNA and CDR2 YSLEER. This CDR3 is CASSQDGGYAETQYF. DNA for the CDR3: TGCGCCAGCAGCCAAGATGGCGGGTACGCGGAGACCCAGTACTTC.

The rearrangement joins TRBV7-3 to TRBJ2-1, with D possibly matching TRBD1 (5 bases). The germline V and J ends were trimmed by 4 bases and 4 bases, with 17 bases remaining between them. The germline gives CDR1 SGHTA, CDR2 FQGTGA. This CDR3 contains 16 residues. The CDR3 reads CASSSIWGGDYNEQFF. The CDR3 DNA is TGTGCCAGCAGCTCCATATGGGGCGGTGATTACAATGAGCAGTTCTTC. The full variable domain, its missing parts supplied by reference TRBV7-3 and TRBJ2-1, is GAGVSQTPSNKVTEKGKYVELRCDPISGHTALYWYRQSLGQGPEFLIYFQGTGAADDSGLPNDRFFAVRPEGSVSTLKIQRTERGDSAVYLCASSSIWGGDYNEQFFGPGTRLTVL.

The chain has TRBV13 and TRBJ2-7; D assignment may be TRBD1 or TRBD2 (5 bases each). The CDR3 runs 14 residues. The ends were cut back, 9 bases at V and 0 bases at J, with 15 bases in the middle. Per the germline V gene, CDR1 is PRHDT and CDR2 is FYEKMQ (reference sequence). CDR3 in DNA: TGTGCCAGGGGGCGCGGGTTAAGCTCCTACGAGCAGTACGTC. It is translated as CARGRGLSSYEQYV.

V gene TRBV5-1 combines with J gene TRBJ1-1; D possibly corresponds to TRBD1 (5 bases). V was pared by 4 bases and J by 1 base, with 17 bases between. This CDR3 is built from 16 residues. CDR1 is SGHRS and CDR2 is YFSETQ in the germline V gene. The CDR3 loop is CASSEQEIRGNTEAFF. The CDR3 DNA is TGCGCCAGCAGCGAACAGGAGATCCGGGGGAACACTGAAGCTTTCTTT.

The chain uses TRBV5-6 and TRBJ2-5; D is ambiguous. V lost 6 bases and J 1 base, leaving 16 bases between the germline ends. The CDR3 consists of 15 residues. Germline V gives CDR1 SGHDT, CDR2 YYEEEE. CDR3: CASTPGRVFQETQYF. In nucleotides, the CDR3 is TGTGCCAGCACTCCAGGTAGAGTGTTCCAAGAGACCCAGTACTTC.

Only a few counts were recorded for this clonotype. This chain uses TRBV6-1 with TRBJ2-4; D is possibly TRBD1 (6 bases). CDR1 and CDR2 from the germline V gene are MNHNS and SASEGT. This CDR3 region has 16 residues. V was pared by 6 bases and J by 0 bases, with 15 bases between. CDR3 loop: CASSARGGVAKNIQYF. DNA for the CDR3: TGTGCCAGCAGCGCCAGGGGTGGGGTAGCCAAAAACATTCAGTACTTC.

At least ten counts were recorded for this clonotype. This rearrangement joins TRBV5-8 to TRBJ1-2; D perhaps matches TRBD1 (5 bases). The CDR3 loop spans 15 amino acids. V lost 2 bases to trimming and J lost 3 bases, with 14 bases between them. Germline CDR1 is SGHTS and CDR2 is YDEGEE. For the CDR3, the DNA is TGTGCCAGCAGCTTCGACGGGACCCTGGACTATGGCTACACCTTC. Amino acids: CASSFDGTLDYGYTF. Based on the CDR3 plus reference TRBV5-8 and TRBJ1-2, the full variable domain is EAGVTQSPTHLIKTRGQQATLRCSPISGHTSVYWYQQALGLGLQFLLWYDEGEERNRGNFPPRFSGRQFPNYSSELNVNALELEDSALYLCASSFDGTLDYGYTFGSGTRLTVV.

The chain has TRBV3-1 and TRBJ2-3; 12 nucleotides match TRBD2. This CDR3 spans 18 amino acids. The V and J ends lost 1 base and 2 bases, in that order; junction bases with no gene match: 7. Germline V lookup: CDR1 LGHDT, CDR2 YNNKEL (reference sequence). The CDR3 nucleotides are TGTGCCAGCAGCCAAGGCCCGACTAGCGGGAGTGCCACAGATACGCAGTATTTT. Its translation: CASSQGPTSGSATDTQYF.